This T cell receptor (beta chain) comes out of a study of a mutant IDH1 vaccine in newly diagnosed glioma. For the study at large: Treated patients comprised approximately 62% males and around 40% females, mean age 40.4 years. Previous care, which was radiotherapy, temozolomide, or both, most often involved both.

Time point given: week 35, safety follow-up. The investigators gave 300 ug of mutant IDH1 20-mer peptide in each vaccine dose, together with topical imiquimod. As for this clone: As yet, its antigen is unknown.

The CDR3 consists of 15 residues. Trimming cost V 4 bases and J 4 bases, with 15 bases left between them. The germline V gene encodes CDR1 SGDLS and CDR2 YYNGEE. The protocol was immunoSEQ multiplex PCR, while the TCRdb copy is restricted to in-frame clones and leaves out a portion. There are 35,000 to 55,000 clones in the sample; roughly 79% occur only once, and roughly 5% lies in the top ten. Findings and caveats of the study: Vaccination elicited immune responses in roughly 93% of patients.

This TCR derives from a woman aged 40 to 50 with glioma. Some clones in this sample may be carry-over from other donors' samples. The chain carries TRBV9 and TRBJ1-5; no firm D call. Sequencing used PBMCs, obtained from a glioma patient whose treatment included an IDH1 peptide vaccine. CDR3 DNA: TGTGCCAGCAGCACTGGGAGCCAGAGGAATCAGCCCCAGCATTTT. Translation: CASSTGSQRNQPQHF.